This entry concerns a single T cell receptor (beta chain). The antigen is unknown. Clones were read by immunoSEQ multiplex PCR, and TCRdb kept only the in-frame ones, dropping some. The table includes 100,000 to 150,000 clones, approximately 86% detected once. The germline V gene encodes CDR1 LGHNA and CDR2 YNFKEQ. Trimming took off 0 bases at V and 6 bases at J, with 21 bases between the two ends. The CDR3 has 17 residues. The data derive from a study of identifying expanded T cells in peripheral blood. Findings of the study overall: About 1.3 clones differed between technical replicates, versus about 15 and 19 over time.

The source material was blood. The chain has TRBV4-2 and TRBJ2-7; weak D call: TRBD2 (5 bases). This clonotype originated in a person aged 18 to 70 in good health. The CDR3 bases are TGTGCCAGCAGCCAAGATAGCGTGGCCGCCATCCCCCTCGAGCAGTACTTC. As protein: CASSQDSVAAIPLEQYF.